This TCR beta chain was recorded in a study of OX40 agonist ivuxolimab in advanced cancers. At the level of the whole study: Ivuxolimab was a fully human IgG2 agonistic monoclonal antibody targeting the costimulatory receptor OX40 (CD134). Intravenous ivuxolimab was administered to patients every 2 weeks at six dose levels: 0.01, 0.1, 0.3, 1.5, 3 and 10 mg/kg. Among the roughly 54 dose-escalation patients, around 20 had hepatocellular carcinoma, roughly 15 melanoma, 9 renal cell carcinoma and 9 head and neck cancer. The dose-escalation cohort was 82.7% male with a mean age of around 62 years, ranging from roughly 20 to 80. Patients were allowed to have had prior anti-PD-1, anti-PD-L1 or anti-CTLA-4 therapy, and around 40% of the dose-escalation patients had previously received checkpoint inhibitors. Partial responses occurred in three dose-escalation patients: two with cutaneous melanoma and one with hepatocellular carcinoma. The point of sequencing TCRbeta in the periphery was to test whether ivuxolimab changed TCR sequence diversity and drove clonal T-cell expansion. The paper describes the monotherapy dose-escalation part (N of about 50 patients) of the phase I trial of ivuxolimab. Here is what the overall study found, with its caveats: Low levels of normalized T-cell clonal expansion were also seen in some patients who did not respond. After ivuxolimab, more expanded clones were found on average in CD8+ T cells than in CD4+ T cells. Which antigens the clonally expanded peripheral T cells were specific for was not determined. At doses of 0.1 to 3.0 mg/kg, clonal expansion of both CD4+ and CD8+ T cells in blood was seen between baseline and week 6. In partial responders in the 0.1-3.0 mg/kg groups, normalized peripheral clonal expansion was found to be among the lowest, especially among CD8+ T cells.

Its CDR3 holds 14 amino acids, cysteine through phenylalanine. Just the 42-base CDR3 DNA is kept, in frame starting at base 1. CDR1 and CDR2, looked up from the germline V gene (reference sequence), are LNHDA and SQIVND. Deletion took 2 bases off V and 4 bases off J, with a span of 12 bases between the germline ends. The trial excluded patients who had a history of autoimmune disease or who were on systemic immunosuppression. Peripheral blood for TCR sequencing was drawn from every dose cohort at baseline, at cycle 4 day 1 and at cycle 7 day 1. The samples were taken from a phase I, first-in-human, multicenter, open-label dose-escalation trial of ivuxolimab. Adults with locally advanced or metastatic melanoma, renal cell, hepatocellular, or head and neck squamous cell carcinoma were enrolled in the trial. CD4+ and CD8+ T cells were sorted separately from peripheral blood before TCR sequencing. To sequence the TCRbeta CDR3 region, genomic DNA was isolated from the sorted cells. The immunoSEQ Assay was used for sequencing of TCRbeta CDR3 regions. Not all clones reach the TCRdb copy of this immuneACCESS table, which keeps in-frame sequences only. Checked studies attribute under half of the gap to unresolved V genes and leave the rest unexplained. The sample records around 26,000 clones, more than 80% of which are singletons. About a third of the sample is taken by the ten largest.

Details on this clone: Its cognate antigen has yet to be identified. No clone much larger than this one lies a single base away; base qualities are absent.

This receptor chain uses TRBV19 and TRBJ2-7, and perhaps TRBD1 as D gene, on 6 matching bases. The material was CD4+ or CD8+ T cells sorted from blood, obtained in a trial of the OX40 agonist ivuxolimab. The sequence came from an adult with an advanced solid tumor such as melanoma, head and neck, liver or kidney cancer. The DNA is TGTGCCAGTAGTATATTCCCAGGGGAGTACGAGCAGTACTTC. Its coded protein is CASSIFPGEYEQYF.